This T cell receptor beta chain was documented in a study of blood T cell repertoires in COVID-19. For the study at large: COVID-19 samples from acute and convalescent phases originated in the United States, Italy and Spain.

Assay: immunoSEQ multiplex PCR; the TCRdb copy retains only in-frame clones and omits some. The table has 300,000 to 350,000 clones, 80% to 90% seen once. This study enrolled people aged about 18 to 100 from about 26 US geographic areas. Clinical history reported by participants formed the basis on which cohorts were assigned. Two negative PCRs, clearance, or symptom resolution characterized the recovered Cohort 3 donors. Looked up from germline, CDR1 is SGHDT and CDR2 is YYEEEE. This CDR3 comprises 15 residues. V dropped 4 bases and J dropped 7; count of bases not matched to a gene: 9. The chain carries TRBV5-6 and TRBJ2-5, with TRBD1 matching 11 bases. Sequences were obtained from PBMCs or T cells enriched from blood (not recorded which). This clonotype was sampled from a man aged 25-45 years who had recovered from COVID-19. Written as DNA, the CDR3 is TGTGCCAGCAGCGTCGGACAGGGGGCGATGTTGACCCAGTACTTC. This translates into CASSVGQGAMLTQYF. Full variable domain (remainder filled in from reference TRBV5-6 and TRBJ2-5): DAGVTQSPTHLIKTRGQQVTLRCSPKSGHDTVSWYQQALGQGPQFIFQYYEEEERQRGNFPDRFSGHQFPNYSSELNVNALLLGDSALYLCASSVGQGAMLTQYFGPGTRLLVL.